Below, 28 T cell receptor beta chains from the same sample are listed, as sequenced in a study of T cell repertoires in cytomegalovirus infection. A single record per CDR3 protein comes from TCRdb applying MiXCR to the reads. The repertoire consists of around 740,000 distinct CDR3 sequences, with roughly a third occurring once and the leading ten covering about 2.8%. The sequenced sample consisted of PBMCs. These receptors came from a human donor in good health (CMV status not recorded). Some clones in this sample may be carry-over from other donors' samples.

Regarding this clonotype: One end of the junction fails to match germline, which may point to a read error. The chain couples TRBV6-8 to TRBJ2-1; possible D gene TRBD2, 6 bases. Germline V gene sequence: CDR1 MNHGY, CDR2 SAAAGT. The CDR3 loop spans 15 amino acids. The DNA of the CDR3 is TGTGCCAGCGGGACTCAATGGGCCTCATACAAGGAGCAGTTCTTC. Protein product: CASGTQWASYKEQFF.

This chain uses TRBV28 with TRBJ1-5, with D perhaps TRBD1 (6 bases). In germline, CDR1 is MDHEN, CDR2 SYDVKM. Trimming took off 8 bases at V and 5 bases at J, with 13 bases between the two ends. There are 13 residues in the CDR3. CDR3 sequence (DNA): TGTGCCAGCCGGGACACCAAGTATCAGCCCCAGCATTTT. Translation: CASRDTKYQPQHF.

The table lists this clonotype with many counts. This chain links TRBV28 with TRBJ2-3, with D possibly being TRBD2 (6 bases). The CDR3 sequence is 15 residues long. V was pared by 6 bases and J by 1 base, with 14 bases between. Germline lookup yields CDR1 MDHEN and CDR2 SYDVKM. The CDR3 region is CASSLGTGGTDTQYF. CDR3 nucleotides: TGTGCCAGCAGCTTAGGTACGGGGGGCACAGATACGCAGTATTTT. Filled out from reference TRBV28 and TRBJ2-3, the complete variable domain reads DVKVTQSSRYLVKRTGEKVFLECVQDMDHENMFWYRQDPGLGLRLIYFSYDVKMKEKGDIPEGYSVSREKKERFSLILESASTNQTSMYLCASSLGTGGTDTQYFGPGTRLTVL.

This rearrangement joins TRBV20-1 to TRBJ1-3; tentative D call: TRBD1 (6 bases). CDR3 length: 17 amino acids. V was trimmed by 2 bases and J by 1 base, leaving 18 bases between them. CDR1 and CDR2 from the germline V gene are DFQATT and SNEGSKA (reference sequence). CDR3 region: CSARRRMTQGSGNTIYF. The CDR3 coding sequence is TGCAGTGCTAGAAGGCGAATGACCCAGGGGTCTGGAAACACCATATATTTT.

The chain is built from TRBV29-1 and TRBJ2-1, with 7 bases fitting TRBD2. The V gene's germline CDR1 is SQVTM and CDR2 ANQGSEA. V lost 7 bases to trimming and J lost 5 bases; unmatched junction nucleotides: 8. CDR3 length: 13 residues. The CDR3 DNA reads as TGCAGCGCTGCCGGGACTATAGACAATGAGCAGTTCTTC. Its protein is CSAAGTIDNEQFF.

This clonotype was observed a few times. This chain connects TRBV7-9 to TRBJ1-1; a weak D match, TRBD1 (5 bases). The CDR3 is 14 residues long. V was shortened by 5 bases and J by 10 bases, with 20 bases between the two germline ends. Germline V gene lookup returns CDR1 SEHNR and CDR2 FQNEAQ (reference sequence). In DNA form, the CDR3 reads TGTGCCAGCAGCGGTTGGGACCCCGTACGGGGAGCTTTCTTT. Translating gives CASSGWDPVRGAFF.

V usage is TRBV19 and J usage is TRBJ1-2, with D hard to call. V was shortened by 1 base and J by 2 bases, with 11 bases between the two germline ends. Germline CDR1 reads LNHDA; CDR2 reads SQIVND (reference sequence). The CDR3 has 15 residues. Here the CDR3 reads CASSIVGEENYGYTF. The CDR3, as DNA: TGTGCCAGTAGTATAGTGGGCGAGGAAAACTATGGCTACACCTTC.

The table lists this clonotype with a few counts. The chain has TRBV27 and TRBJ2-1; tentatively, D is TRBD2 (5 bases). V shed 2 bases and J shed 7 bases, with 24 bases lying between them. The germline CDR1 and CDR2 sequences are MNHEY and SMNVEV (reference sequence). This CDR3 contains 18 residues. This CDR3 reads CASSLVFGLGGSSNEQFF. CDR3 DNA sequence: TGTGCCAGCAGTTTAGTTTTCGGTCTTGGTGGGAGCTCGAATGAGCAGTTCTTC.

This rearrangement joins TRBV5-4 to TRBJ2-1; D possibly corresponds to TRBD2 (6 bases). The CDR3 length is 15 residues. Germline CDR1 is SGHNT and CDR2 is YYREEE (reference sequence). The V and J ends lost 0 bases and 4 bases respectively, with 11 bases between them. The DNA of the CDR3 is TGTGCCAGCAGCTTGGTCGCTAGCGAGTACAATGAGCAGTTCTTC. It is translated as CASSLVASEYNEQFF.

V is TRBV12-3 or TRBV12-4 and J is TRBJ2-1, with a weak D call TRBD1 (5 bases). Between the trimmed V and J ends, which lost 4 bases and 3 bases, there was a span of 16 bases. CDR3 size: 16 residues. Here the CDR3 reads CASSSAQGTIYNEQFF. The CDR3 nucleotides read TGTGCCAGCAGTTCCGCCCAGGGCACAATCTACAATGAGCAGTTCTTC.

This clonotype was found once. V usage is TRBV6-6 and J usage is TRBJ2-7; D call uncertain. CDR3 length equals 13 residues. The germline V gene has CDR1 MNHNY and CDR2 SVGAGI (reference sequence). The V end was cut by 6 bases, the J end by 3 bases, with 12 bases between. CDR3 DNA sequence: TGTGCCAGCAGCAGTCTGGGCGTCTACGAGCAGTACTTC. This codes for CASSSLGVYEQYF.

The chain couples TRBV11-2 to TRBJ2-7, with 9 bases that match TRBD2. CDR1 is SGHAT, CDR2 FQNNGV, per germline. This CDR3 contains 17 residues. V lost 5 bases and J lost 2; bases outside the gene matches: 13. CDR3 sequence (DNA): TGTGCCAGCAGCCCCCGGGCTAGCGGGACCCTAACCTACGAGCAGTACTTC. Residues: CASSPRASGTLTYEQYF.

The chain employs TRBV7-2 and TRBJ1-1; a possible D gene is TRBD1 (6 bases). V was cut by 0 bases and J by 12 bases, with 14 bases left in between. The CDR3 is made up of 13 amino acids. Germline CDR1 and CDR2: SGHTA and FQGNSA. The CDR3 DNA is TGTGCCAGCAGCTTAGCATTGAAGGGGGTATCTTTCTTT. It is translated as CASSLALKGVSFF.

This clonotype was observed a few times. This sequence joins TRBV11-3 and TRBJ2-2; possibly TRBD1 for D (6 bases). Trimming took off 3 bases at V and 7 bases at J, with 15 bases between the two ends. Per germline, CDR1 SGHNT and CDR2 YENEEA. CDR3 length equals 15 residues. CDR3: CASSFLGAGGGELFF. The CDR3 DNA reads TGTGCCAGCAGCTTTTTGGGGGCCGGTGGCGGGGAGCTGTTTTTT.

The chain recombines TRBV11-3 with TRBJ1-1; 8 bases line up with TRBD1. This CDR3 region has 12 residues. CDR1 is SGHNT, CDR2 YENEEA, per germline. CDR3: CASQGADTEAFF. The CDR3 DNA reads TGTGCTAGCCAGGGGGCAGACACTGAAGCTTTCTTT. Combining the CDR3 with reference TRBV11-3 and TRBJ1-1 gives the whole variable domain EAGVVQSPRYKIIEKKQPVAFWCNPISGHNTLYWYLQNLGQGPELLIRYENEEAVDDSQLPKDRFSAERLKGVDSTLKIQPAELGDSAVYLCASQGADTEAFFGQGTRLTVV.

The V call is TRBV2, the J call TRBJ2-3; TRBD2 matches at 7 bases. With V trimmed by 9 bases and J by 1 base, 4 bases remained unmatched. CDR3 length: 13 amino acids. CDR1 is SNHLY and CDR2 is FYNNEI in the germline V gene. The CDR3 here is CARPAGGTDTQYF. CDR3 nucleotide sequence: TGTGCCAGACCGGCGGGGGGCACAGATACGCAGTATTTT.

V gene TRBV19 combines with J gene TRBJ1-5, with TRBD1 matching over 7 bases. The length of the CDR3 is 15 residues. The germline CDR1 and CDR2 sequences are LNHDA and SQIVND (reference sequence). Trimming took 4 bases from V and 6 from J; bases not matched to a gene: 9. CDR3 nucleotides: TGTGCCAGTAGTACCCTTGACAGGGTAACTCAGCCCCAGCATTTT. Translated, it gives CASSTLDRVTQPQHF.

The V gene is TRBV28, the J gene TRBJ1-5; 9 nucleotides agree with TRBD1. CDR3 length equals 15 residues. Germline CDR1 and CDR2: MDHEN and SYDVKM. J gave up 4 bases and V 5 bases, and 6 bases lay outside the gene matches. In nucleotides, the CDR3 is TGTGCCAGCAGTAATCCCGACAGGGGGAATCAGCCCCAGCATTTT. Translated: CASSNPDRGNQPQHF. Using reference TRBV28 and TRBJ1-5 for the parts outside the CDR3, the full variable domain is DVKVTQSSRYLVKRTGEKVFLECVQDMDHENMFWYRQDPGLGLRLIYFSYDVKMKEKGDIPEGYSVSREKKERFSLILESASTNQTSMYLCASSNPDRGNQPQHFGDGTRLSIL.

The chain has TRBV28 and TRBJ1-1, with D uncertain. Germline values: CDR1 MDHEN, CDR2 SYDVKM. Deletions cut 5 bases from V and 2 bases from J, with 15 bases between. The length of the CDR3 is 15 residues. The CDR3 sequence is CASSPRAVSNTEAFF. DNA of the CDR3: TGTGCCAGCAGTCCTAGGGCGGTTTCCAACACTGAAGCTTTCTTT. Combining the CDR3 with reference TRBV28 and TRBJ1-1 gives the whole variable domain DVKVTQSSRYLVKRTGEKVFLECVQDMDHENMFWYRQDPGLGLRLIYFSYDVKMKEKGDIPEGYSVSREKKERFSLILESASTNQTSMYLCASSPRAVSNTEAFFGQGTRLTVV.

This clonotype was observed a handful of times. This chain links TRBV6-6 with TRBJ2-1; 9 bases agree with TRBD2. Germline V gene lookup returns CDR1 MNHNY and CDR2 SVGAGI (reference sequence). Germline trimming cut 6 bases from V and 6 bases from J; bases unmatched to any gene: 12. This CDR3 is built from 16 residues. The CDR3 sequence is CASSPSGRTSVNEQFF. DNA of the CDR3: TGTGCCAGCAGCCCCTCAGGGAGGACTAGCGTCAATGAGCAGTTCTTC.

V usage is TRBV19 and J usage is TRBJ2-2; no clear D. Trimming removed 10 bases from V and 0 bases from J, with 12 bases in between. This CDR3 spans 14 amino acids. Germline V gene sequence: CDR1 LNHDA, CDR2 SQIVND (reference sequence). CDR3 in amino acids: CATKTRPNTGELFF. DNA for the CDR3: TGTGCCACCAAAACGAGGCCGAACACCGGGGAGCTGTTTTTT.

The CDR3 DNA sequence: TGTGCCAGCAGTTTTCGTGTGCTCGGCGGGTATCGCAATGAGCAGTTCTTC. Its translation: CASSFRVLGGYRNEQFF. This chain links TRBV12-3 or TRBV12-4 with TRBJ2-1, with D possibly matching TRBD2 (5 bases). Deletions cut 3 bases from V and 6 bases from J, with 21 bases between. The CDR3 is 17 amino acids.

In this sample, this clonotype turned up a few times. CDR3 in DNA: TGCAGCGTTTTTGGGACAGTCGCGAACACCGGGGAGCTGTTTTTT. Amino acids: CSVFGTVANTGELFF. V is TRBV29-1 and J is TRBJ2-2, with 7 bases lining up with TRBD1. The CDR3 consists of 15 residues. Trimming at V came to 5 bases and at J to 0 bases, leaving 6 bases not matched to a gene. Per germline, CDR1 SQVTM and CDR2 ANQGSEA.

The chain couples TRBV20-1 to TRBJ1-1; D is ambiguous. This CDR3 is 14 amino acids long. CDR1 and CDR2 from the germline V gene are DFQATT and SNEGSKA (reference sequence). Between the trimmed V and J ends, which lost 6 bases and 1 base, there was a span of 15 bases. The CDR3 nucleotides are TGCAGTGCGGCTCCGGGCCCCGGGAACACTGAAGCTTTCTTT. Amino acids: CSAAPGPGNTEAFF.

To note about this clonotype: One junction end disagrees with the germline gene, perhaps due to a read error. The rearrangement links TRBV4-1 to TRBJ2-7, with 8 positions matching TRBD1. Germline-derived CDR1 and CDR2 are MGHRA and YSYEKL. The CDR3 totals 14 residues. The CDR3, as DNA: TGCGCCATCAGCCACTCGGGACAGGCCTACGAGCAGTACTTC. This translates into CAISHSGQAYEQYF.

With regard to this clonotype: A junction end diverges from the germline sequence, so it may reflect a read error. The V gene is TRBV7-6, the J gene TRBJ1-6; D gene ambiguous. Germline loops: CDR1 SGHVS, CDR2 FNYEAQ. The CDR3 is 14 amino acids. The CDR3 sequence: CASSSRAPGSHLHF. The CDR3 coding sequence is TGTGCCAGCAGCTCTAGAGCTCCCGGATCACACCTCCACTTT.

The DNA for the CDR3 is TGTGCCAGCAGTCCTGGGGGGGAGCTAGCCAAAAACATTCAGTACTTC. Amino acid sequence: CASSPGGELAKNIQYF. This rearrangement joins TRBV28 to TRBJ2-4; 7 nucleotides match TRBD2. Germline V CDR1 and CDR2: MDHEN, SYDVKM. CDR3 length equals 16 residues. V dropped 5 bases and J dropped 0; count of bases not matched to a gene: 7.

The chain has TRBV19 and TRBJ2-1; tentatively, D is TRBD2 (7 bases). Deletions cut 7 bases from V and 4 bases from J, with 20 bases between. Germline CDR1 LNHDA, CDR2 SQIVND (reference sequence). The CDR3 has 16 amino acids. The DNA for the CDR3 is TGTGCCAGTAATCGGATTGGGGGGGGGCGTTACAATGAGCAGTTCTTC. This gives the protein CASNRIGGGRYNEQFF.